These 30 T cell receptor beta chains came from one sample sequenced in a study of cytomegalovirus exposure and HLA in healthy donors. Primers for the PCR totalled 60 Vbeta and 13 Jbeta. TCRdb's copy holds only in-frame clones and misses some; the assay was immunoSEQ multiplex PCR. The sample lists around 200,000 clones, 70% to 80% occurring once. The sample taken for sequencing was PBMCs. The receptor set was obtained from a woman between 25 and 40 years old in good health and CMV-seropositive.

This chain links TRBV19 with TRBJ1-5, with 9 bases aligning to TRBD1. Trimming took 11 bases from V and 4 from J; bases not matched to a gene: 9. In germline, CDR1 is LNHDA, CDR2 SQIVND (reference sequence). The CDR3 has 14 residues. CDR3: CAAKRQGDNQPQHF. CDR3 nucleotide sequence: TGTGCCGCCAAACGACAGGGGGATAATCAGCCCCAGCATTTT. Together with reference TRBV19 and TRBJ1-5, the CDR3 gives the full variable domain: DGGITQSPKYLFRKEGQNVTLSCEQNLNHDAMYWYRQDPGQGLRLIYYSQIVNDFQKGDIAEGYSVSREKKESFPLTVTSAQKNPTAFYLCAAKRQGDNQPQHFGDGTRLSIL.

The chain employs TRBV7-9 and TRBJ2-5, with a possible D match to TRBD1 (6 bases). Germline CDR1 reads SEHNR; CDR2 reads FQNEAQ (reference sequence). V shed 5 bases and J shed 5 bases, with 18 bases lying between them. The CDR3 contains 15 residues. This CDR3 is CASSLRDTDGETQYF. The DNA of the CDR3 is TGTGCCAGCAGCCTCCGGGACACGGACGGGGAGACCCAGTACTTC.

The chain recombines TRBV5-4 with TRBJ1-1; the match to TRBD1 covers 9 bases. Germline trimming cut 4 bases from V and 4 bases from J; bases unmatched to any gene: 8. The CDR3 contains 15 residues. CDR1 and CDR2 from the germline V gene are SGHNT and YYREEE (reference sequence). CDR3 DNA: TGTGCCAGCAGCCCTGGACAGGGGAGAGGCACTGAAGCTTTCTTT. This gives the protein CASSPGQGRGTEAFF.

J is TRBJ1-2 and V is TRBV5-1, with 8 bases fitting TRBD1. There are 14 residues in the CDR3. V gave up 0 bases and J gave up 6 bases; unmatched junction bases: 4. Germline CDR1 SGHRS, CDR2 YFSETQ. DNA for the CDR3: TGCGCCAGCAGCTTGGCCAGGGGGCCAGATGGCTACACCTTC. It encodes CASSLARGPDGYTF.

This chain links TRBV6-5 with TRBJ1-4; D ambiguous. The CDR3 is made up of 16 amino acids. V lost 1 base to trimming and J lost 1 base, with 10 bases between them. Germline CDR1 is MNHEY and CDR2 is SVGAGI. The CDR3 DNA reads as TGTGCCAGCAGTTACTTCGCCGGGGAAACTAATGAAAAACTGTTTTTT. It yields the protein CASSYFAGETNEKLFF.

For the CDR3, the DNA is TGTGCCAGCAGGCGGGGTGGACAGGCGGCGAACACCGGGGAGCTGTTTTTT. It codes for CASRRGGQAANTGELFF. The chain couples TRBV5-4 to TRBJ2-2; maybe TRBD1 (7 bases). CDR3 length equals 17 residues. V lost 5 bases and J 0 bases, leaving 17 bases between the germline ends. CDR1 and CDR2 from the germline V gene are SGHNT and YYREEE (reference sequence).

The chain's CDR3 is CASSPRTGSSGNTIYF. As DNA, the CDR3 is TGTGCCAGCAGTCCCCGGACAGGAAGCTCTGGAAACACCATATATTTT. V gene TRBV6-6 combines with J gene TRBJ1-3, with 7 bases fitting TRBD1. Trimming took 5 bases from V and 0 from J; bases not matched to a gene: 7. The CDR3 loop spans 16 amino acids. Germline V gene sequence: CDR1 MNHNY, CDR2 SVGAGI (reference sequence).

The chain uses TRBV2 and TRBJ1-1; weak D call: TRBD1 (6 bases). This CDR3 is built from 15 residues. CDR1 and CDR2 (germline): SNHLY, FYNNEI. V lost 3 bases to trimming and J lost 3 bases, with 14 bases between them. CDR3 loop: CASSEDRAGDTEAFF. The CDR3 DNA reads as TGTGCCAGCAGTGAGGATAGGGCAGGGGACACTGAAGCTTTCTTT.

This clone occurred a few times. J is TRBJ2-1 and V is TRBV7-6; 8 positions match TRBD1. Per germline, CDR1 SGHVS and CDR2 FNYEAQ. Trimming at V came to 1 base and at J to 4 bases, leaving 12 bases not matched to a gene. The CDR3 is made up of 18 amino acids. DNA for the CDR3: TGTGCCAGCAGCTTAGATGTCCCGACAGGGGTCGGATACAATGAGCAGTTCTTC. Translation gives CASSLDVPTGVGYNEQFF. The full variable domain, with the rest looked up from reference TRBV7-6 and TRBJ2-1, is GAGVSQSPRYKVTKRGQDVALRCDPISGHVSLYWYRQALGQGPEFLTYFNYEAQQDKSGLPNDRFSAERPEGSISTLTIQRTEQRDSAMYRCASSLDVPTGVGYNEQFFGPGTRLTVL.

The CDR3 coding sequence is TGTGCCAGCAGCTTGGGGGACAGGGGCCCATCCTACGAGCAGTACTTC. It encodes CASSLGDRGPSYEQYF. This sequence joins TRBV5-8 and TRBJ2-7, with 10 bases lining up with TRBD1. J lost 1 base, V lost 0 bases, and 4 bases had no gene match. This CDR3 has 16 residues. The V gene's germline CDR1 is SGHTS and CDR2 YDEGEE.

The J gene is TRBJ2-5, the V gene TRBV13; 11 bases line up with TRBD1. This CDR3 contains 16 residues. Germline values: CDR1 PRHDT, CDR2 FYEKMQ (reference sequence). Trimming cost V 5 bases and J 4 bases; bases outside gene matches: 9. The CDR3 DNA reads as TGTGCCAGCAGCGGGGGGGAGGACAGGGGGCCAGAGACCCAGTACTTC. It encodes CASSGGEDRGPETQYF.

The V call is TRBV28, the J call TRBJ1-6, with D tentatively TRBD1 (6 bases). With 7 bases removed from V and 6 bases from J, the gap between germline ends came to 16 bases. This CDR3 is 15 amino acids long. The V gene's germline CDR1 is MDHEN and CDR2 SYDVKM. DNA of the CDR3: TGTGCCAGCACCTCAAGGTTAGGGGGTAATTCACCCCTCCACTTT. Translated: CASTSRLGGNSPLHF.

The rearrangement joins TRBV7-9 to TRBJ1-5; D is undetermined. Germline V gene lookup returns CDR1 SEHNR and CDR2 FQNEAQ (reference sequence). The CDR3 runs 15 residues. Trimming removed 2 bases at V and 7 bases at J, with 15 bases between. The CDR3 DNA is TGTGCCAGCAGCTTAAATGGGGAGTCAAGACAGCCCCAGCATTTT. As protein: CASSLNGESRQPQHF.

This chain joins TRBV7-2 and TRBJ1-1; D is unclear. Trimming cost V 3 bases and J 4 bases, with 15 bases left between them. The V gene's germline CDR1 is SGHTA and CDR2 FQGNSA. CDR3 length: 15 amino acids. The CDR3 DNA follows: TGTGCCAGCAGCTTTAGGTCCTCGGCAGGCACTGAAGCTTTCTTT. Residues: CASSFRSSAGTEAFF.

The chain joins TRBV7-9 to TRBJ2-7, with D unclear. The CDR3 is made up of 14 amino acids. Between the trimmed V and J ends, which lost 3 bases and 4 bases, there was a span of 13 bases. The germline V gene has CDR1 SEHNR and CDR2 FQNEAQ (reference sequence). CDR3 DNA: TGTGCCAGCAGCTTCCCCCGGGTTGGTTACGAGCAGTACTTC. This sequence encodes CASSFPRVGYEQYF.

This clone was seen just once. The chain recombines TRBV18 with TRBJ2-2; 9 nucleotides align to TRBD1. CDR1 and CDR2 from the germline V gene are KGHSH and LQKENI. The CDR3 runs 16 residues. The trim removed 2 bases at V and 1 base at J, leaving 2 bases unmatched. CDR3 bases: TGTGCCAGCTCACCAGCGACAGGGGGGAACACCGGGGAGCTGTTTTTT. As protein: CASSPATGGNTGELFF.

This chain links TRBV30 with TRBJ2-5; D possibly corresponds to TRBD2 (5 bases). The CDR3 has 14 amino acids. Trimming removed 2 bases from V and 5 bases from J, with 15 bases in between. The germline gives CDR1 GTSNPN, CDR2 SVGIG (reference sequence). The CDR3 DNA is TGTGCCTGGAGTCGGACTCCCCGCCGCGAGACCCAGTACTTC. Amino acids: CAWSRTPRRETQYF. Based on the CDR3 plus reference TRBV30 and TRBJ2-5, the full variable domain is SQTIHQWPATLVQPVGSPLSLECTVEGTSNPNLYWYRQAAGRGLQLLFYSVGIGQISSEVPQNLSASRPQDRQFILSSKKLLLSDSGFYLCAWSRTPRRETQYFGPGTRLLVL.

Concerning this clone: Likely a read error: the CDR3 ends without its conserved phenylalanine or tryptophan. CDR3 residues: CASSKHRVGTEAFL. The CDR3 DNA reads as TGTGCCAGCAGCAAGCACAGGGTAGGCACTGAAGCTTTCCTT. The chain has TRBV7-9 and TRBJ1-1, with D maybe TRBD1 (6 bases). Germline V gives CDR1 SEHNR, CDR2 FQNEAQ (reference sequence). CDR3 size: 14 residues. Trimming removed 5 bases from V and 4 bases from J, with 14 bases in between.

This chain uses TRBV19 with TRBJ1-1, with 7 bases that match TRBD1. The CDR3 is made up of 14 amino acids. V gave up 6 bases and J gave up 2 bases; unmatched junction bases: 6. Germline V gene data show CDR1 as LNHDA and CDR2 as SQIVND (reference sequence). CDR3 nucleotides: TGTGCCAGTAGGGTCGGACAGGCCAACACTGAAGCTTTCTTT. Translating it yields CASRVGQANTEAFF.

This chain joins TRBV7-8 and TRBJ2-5, with a weak D call TRBD2 (6 bases). The germline V and J ends were trimmed by 0 bases and 1 base, with 15 bases remaining between them. Germline assignment: CDR1 SGHVS and CDR2 FQNEAQ. The CDR3 has 17 residues. CDR3 in amino acids: CASSLAPAGRPQETQYF. The CDR3 coding sequence is TGTGCCAGCAGCTTAGCACCGGCGGGACGGCCCCAAGAGACCCAGTACTTC.

This chain connects TRBV7-7 to TRBJ2-1; 11 bases match TRBD2. Germline V gene lookup returns CDR1 SSHAT and CDR2 FNYEAQ (reference sequence). Losses at the gene ends were 3 bases for V and 7 bases for J; bases not matched to a gene: 2. The CDR3 spans 14 residues. The CDR3 region is CASSFGTSGNEQFF. The DNA for the CDR3 is TGTGCCAGCAGCTTCGGGACTAGCGGAAATGAGCAGTTCTTC.

This chain connects TRBV7-9 to TRBJ1-4, with a possible D match to TRBD1 (6 bases). Trimming pared 5 bases from V and 6 bases from J, leaving 10 bases between. Germline V gene lookup returns CDR1 SEHNR and CDR2 FQNEAQ (reference sequence). The CDR3 extends over 13 amino acids. CDR3 in DNA: TGTGCCAGCAGCCAGGGGAGCTATGAAAAACTGTTTTTT. Translation gives CASSQGSYEKLFF.

The chain couples TRBV2 to TRBJ1-1; 10 nucleotides match TRBD1. The CDR3 runs 15 residues. Germline values: CDR1 SNHLY, CDR2 FYNNEI. V lost 1 base and J lost 5; bases outside the gene matches: 4. The CDR3 protein is CASSEVGDRGTEAFF. The CDR3 DNA is TGTGCCAGCAGTGAAGTAGGGGACAGGGGTACTGAAGCTTTCTTT.

The rearrangement links TRBV10-2 to TRBJ2-7, with 7 nucleotides matching TRBD1. Germline CDR1 is WSHSY and CDR2 is SAAADI. This CDR3 contains 14 residues. Trimming took 6 bases from V and 1 from J; bases not matched to a gene: 6. CDR3 in amino acids: CASRDRVLSYEQYF. The DNA for the CDR3 is TGCGCCAGCAGAGACAGGGTACTTTCCTACGAGCAGTACTTC.

The V gene is TRBV19, the J gene TRBJ1-5; TRBD1 matches at 10 bases. Germline trimming cut 4 bases from V and 1 base from J; bases unmatched to any gene: 7. Germline V gives CDR1 LNHDA, CDR2 SQIVND (reference sequence). The CDR3 covers 17 residues. CDR3 protein: CASSTRTGGISNQPQHF. For the CDR3, the DNA is TGTGCCAGTAGTACAAGGACAGGGGGGATAAGCAATCAGCCCCAGCATTTT.

The rearrangement uses TRBV29-1 and TRBJ1-5, with D tentatively TRBD1 (5 bases). The germline V gene has CDR1 SQVTM and CDR2 ANQGSEA. The CDR3 length is 13 residues. V was shortened by 5 bases and J by 6 bases, with 14 bases between the two germline ends. The CDR3: CSVRKGEGQPQHF. CDR3 DNA sequence: TGCAGCGTTCGGAAAGGGGAGGGTCAGCCCCAGCATTTT.

This clone was seen only a few times. The V and J genes are TRBV6-1 and TRBJ2-7; a weak D match, TRBD1 (6 bases). Trimming removed 3 bases at V and 0 bases at J, with 9 bases between. Germline V CDR1 and CDR2: MNHNS, SASEGT. The CDR3 extends over 14 amino acids. The CDR3 DNA is TGTGCCAGCAGTGACAGGGGAGTCTCCTACGAGCAGTACTTC. It codes for CASSDRGVSYEQYF.

The J gene is TRBJ1-1, the V gene TRBV4-3; D might be TRBD1 (6 bases). The germline V and J ends were trimmed by 4 bases and 1 base, with 13 bases remaining between them. The CDR3 spans 15 residues. CDR1 is LGHNA, CDR2 YSLEER, per germline. DNA of the CDR3: TGCGCCAGCAGCCTGACGACAGGTAAGAACACTGAAGCTTTCTTT. This encodes CASSLTTGKNTEAFF.

This clone has only one observation. The rearrangement uses TRBV7-9 and TRBJ2-2; maybe TRBD1 (6 bases). Germline CDR1 SEHNR, CDR2 FQNEAQ (reference sequence). Trimming cost V 1 base and J 7 bases, with 10 bases left between them. The CDR3 has 14 amino acids. CDR3 region: CASSLEGVSGELFF. The CDR3 DNA reads as TGTGCCAGCAGCTTAGAGGGGGTCAGCGGGGAGCTGTTTTTT.

The rearrangement uses TRBV7-9 and TRBJ1-1, with D perhaps matching TRBD1 (5 bases). Germline V lookup: CDR1 SEHNR, CDR2 FQNEAQ (reference sequence). Trimming took off 4 bases at V and 2 bases at J, with 8 bases between the two ends. CDR3 length equals 13 residues. CDR3 sequence: CASSSGHNTEAFF. CDR3 sequence (DNA): TGTGCCAGCAGCTCTGGACACAACACTGAAGCTTTCTTT. Looking up the rest from reference TRBV7-9 and TRBJ1-1 gives the full variable domain: DTGVSQNPRHKITKRGQNVTFRCDPISEHNRLYWYRQTLGQGPEFLTYFQNEAQLEKSRLLSDRFSAERPKGSFSTLEIQRTEQGDSAMYLCASSSGHNTEAFFGQGTRLTVV.